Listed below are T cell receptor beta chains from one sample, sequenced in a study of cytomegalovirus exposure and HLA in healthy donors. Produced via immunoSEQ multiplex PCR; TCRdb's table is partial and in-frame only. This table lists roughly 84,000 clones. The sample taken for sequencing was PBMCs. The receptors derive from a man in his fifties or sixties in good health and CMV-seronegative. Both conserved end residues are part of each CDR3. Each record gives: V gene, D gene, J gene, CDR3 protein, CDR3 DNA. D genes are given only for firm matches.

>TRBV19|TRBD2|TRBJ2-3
CASTALGLAVNTDTQYF
TGTGCCAGTACCGCCCTCGGACTAGCCGTGAACACAGATACGCAGTATTTT
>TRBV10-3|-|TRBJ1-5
CAISDISQPQHF
TGTGCCATCAGTGATATCAGTCAGCCCCAGCATTTT
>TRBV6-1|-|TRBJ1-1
CASGSGAPEAFF
TGTGCCAGCGGTTCAGGGGCCCCTGAAGCTTTCTTT
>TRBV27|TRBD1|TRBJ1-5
CASSLTGTGVWSNQPQHF
TGTGCCAGCAGTCTAACCGGGACAGGGGTTTGGAGCAATCAGCCCCAGCATTTT
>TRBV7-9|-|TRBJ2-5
CASSLETQYF
TGTGCCAGCAGCCTAGAGACCCAGTACTTC
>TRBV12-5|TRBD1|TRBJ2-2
CASGYSVTGGTGELFF
TGTGCTAGTGGGTACTCGGTGACAGGGGGCACCGGGGAGCTGTTTTTT
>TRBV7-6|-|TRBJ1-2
CASSLAGGGYTF
TGTGCCAGCAGCTTAGCCGGGGGTGGCTACACCTTC
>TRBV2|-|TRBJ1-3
CASTARVRLDSGNTIYF
TGTGCCAGCACCGCGAGGGTCAGGCTCGACTCTGGAAACACCATATATTTT
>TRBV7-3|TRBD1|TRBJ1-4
CASSPAGGNGEKLFF
TGTGCCAGCAGCCCGGCAGGGGGGAATGGGGAAAAACTGTTTTTT
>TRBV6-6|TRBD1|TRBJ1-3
CASSSQGAGNTIYF
TGTGCCAGCAGCTCACAGGGGGCTGGAAACACCATATATTTT
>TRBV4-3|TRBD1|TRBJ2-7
CASSLRDRGWNEQYF
TGCGCCAGCAGCCTCCGGGACAGGGGATGGAACGAGCAGTACTTC
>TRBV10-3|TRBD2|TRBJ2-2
CAISGTSGGTGTGELFF
TGTGCCATCAGTGGTACTAGCGGGGGGACGGGCACCGGGGAGCTGTTTTTT
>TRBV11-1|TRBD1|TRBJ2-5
CASSRNRGETQYF
TGTGCCAGCAGTCGCAACAGGGGAGAGACCCAGTACTTC
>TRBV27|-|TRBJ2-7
CASRVPTGPYEQYF
TGTGCCAGCAGGGTACCGACAGGACCCTACGAGCAGTACTTC
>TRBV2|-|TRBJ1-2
CASKGDTNYGYTF
TGTGCCAGCAAGGGGGATACTAACTATGGCTACACCTTC
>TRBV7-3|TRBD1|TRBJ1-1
CASSPRQGLNTEAFF
TGTGCCAGCAGCCCTCGACAGGGATTGAACACTGAAGCTTTCTTT